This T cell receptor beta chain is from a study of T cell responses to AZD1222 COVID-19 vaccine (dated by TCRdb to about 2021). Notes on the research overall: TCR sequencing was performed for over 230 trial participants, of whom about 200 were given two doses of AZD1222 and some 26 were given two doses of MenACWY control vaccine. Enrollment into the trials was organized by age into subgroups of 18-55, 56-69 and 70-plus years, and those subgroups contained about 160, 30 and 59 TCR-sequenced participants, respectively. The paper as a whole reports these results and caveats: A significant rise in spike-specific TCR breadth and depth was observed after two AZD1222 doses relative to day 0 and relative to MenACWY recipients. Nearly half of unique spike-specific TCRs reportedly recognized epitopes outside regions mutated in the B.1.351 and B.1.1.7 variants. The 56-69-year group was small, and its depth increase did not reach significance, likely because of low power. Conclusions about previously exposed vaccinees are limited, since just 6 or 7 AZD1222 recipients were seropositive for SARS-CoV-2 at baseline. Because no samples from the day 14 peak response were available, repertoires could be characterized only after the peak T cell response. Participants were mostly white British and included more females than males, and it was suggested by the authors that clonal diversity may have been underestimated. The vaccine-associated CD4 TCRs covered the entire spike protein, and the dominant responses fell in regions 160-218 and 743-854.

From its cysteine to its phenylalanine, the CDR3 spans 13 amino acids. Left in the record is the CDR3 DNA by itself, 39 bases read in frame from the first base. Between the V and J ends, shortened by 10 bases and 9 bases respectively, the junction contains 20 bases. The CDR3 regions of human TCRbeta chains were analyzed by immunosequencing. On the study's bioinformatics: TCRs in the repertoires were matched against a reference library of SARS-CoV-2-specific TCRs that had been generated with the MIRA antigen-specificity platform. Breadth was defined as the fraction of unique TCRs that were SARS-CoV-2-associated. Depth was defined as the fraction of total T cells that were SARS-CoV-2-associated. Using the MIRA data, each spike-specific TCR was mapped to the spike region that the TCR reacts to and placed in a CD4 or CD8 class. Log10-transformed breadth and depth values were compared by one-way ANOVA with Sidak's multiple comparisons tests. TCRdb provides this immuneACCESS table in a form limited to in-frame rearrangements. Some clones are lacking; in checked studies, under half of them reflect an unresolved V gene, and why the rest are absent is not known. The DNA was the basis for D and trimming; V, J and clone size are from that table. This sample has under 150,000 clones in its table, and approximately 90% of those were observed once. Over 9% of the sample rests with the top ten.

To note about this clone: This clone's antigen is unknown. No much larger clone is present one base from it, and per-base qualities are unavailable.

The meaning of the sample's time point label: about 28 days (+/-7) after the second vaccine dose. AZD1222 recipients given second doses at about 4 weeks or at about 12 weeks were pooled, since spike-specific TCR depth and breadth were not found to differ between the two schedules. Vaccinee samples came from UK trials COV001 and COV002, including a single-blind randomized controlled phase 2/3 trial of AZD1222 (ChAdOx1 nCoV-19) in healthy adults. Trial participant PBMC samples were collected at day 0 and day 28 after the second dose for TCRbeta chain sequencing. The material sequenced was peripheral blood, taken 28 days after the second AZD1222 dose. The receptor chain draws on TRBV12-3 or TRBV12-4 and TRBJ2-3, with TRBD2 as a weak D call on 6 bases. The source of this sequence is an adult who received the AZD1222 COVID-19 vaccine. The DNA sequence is TGTGCCATCGGGCGGGGCGGGGAGAGCACGCAGTATTTT. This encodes CAIGRGGESTQYF.